These T cell receptor beta chains were read from a single sample in a study of graft-versus-host responses after intestinal transplantation. Assay used: immunoSEQ multiplex PCR; TCRdb lists only in-frame clones, some missing. The sample holds tens of thousands of clones; roughly 90% are singletons and the top ten take approximately 0.7%. The input for sequencing was PBMCs, taken 98 days after intestinal transplantation. These TCRs come from a human patient who received an intestinal transplant, so some T cells may come from the graft donor. Each CDR3 is given with its conserved first and last residue. The D gene is left open where the match is weak. Where a row states a size, it is once, few, many or the class of an expanded clone; other rows omit it.

abundance | j_gene | d_gene | len | v_gene | CDR3aa | CDR3nt
. | TRBJ2-7 | . | 13 | TRBV27 | CASSSPDRGEQYF | TGTGCCAGCAGTTCGCCCGACCGGGGGGAGCAGTACTTC
. | TRBJ2-5 | TRBD2 | 17 | TRBV6-1 | CASSEVVAGGLQETQYF | TGTGCCAGCAGTGAAGTGGTAGCGGGGGGACTCCAAGAGACCCAGTACTTC
. | TRBJ2-1 | . | 16 | TRBV7-9 | CASSWLWGRAYNEQFF | TGTGCCAGCAGCTGGCTGTGGGGGCGCGCCTACAATGAGCAGTTCTTC
. | TRBJ2-5 | TRBD2 | 14 | TRBV11-2 | CASSLGGSGGAQYF | TGTGCCAGCAGCTTAGGTGGTAGCGGGGGGGCCCAGTACTTC
. | TRBJ2-7 | TRBD1 | 18 | TRBV28 | CASSSLHDGTGEGYEQYF | TGTGCCAGCAGTTCCCTGCACGACGGGACAGGGGAAGGCTACGAGCAGTACTTC
. | TRBJ2-7 | . | 14 | TRBV19 | CASSIAGAGYEQYF | TGTGCCAGTAGTATAGCAGGGGCCGGGTACGAGCAGTACTTC
. | TRBJ1-4 | TRBD1 | 14 | TRBV29-1 | CSVAGTGGNEKLFF | TGCAGCGTAGCCGGGACAGGGGGTAATGAAAAACTGTTTTTT
. | TRBJ1-3 | . | 16 | TRBV9 | CASSVRSTDSGNTIYF | TGTGCCAGCAGCGTTCGATCCACCGACTCTGGAAACACCATATATTTT
. | TRBJ2-2 | TRBD2 | 16 | TRBV10-2 | CASSEVPGGNTGELFF | TGCGCCAGCAGTGAGGTCCCGGGGGGGAACACCGGGGAGCTGTTTTTT
. | TRBJ2-1 | TRBD2 | 16 | TRBV9 | CASSVSLAGGYNEQFF | TGTGCCAGCAGCGTTTCTTTAGCGGGGGGTTACAATGAGCAGTTCTTC
. | TRBJ2-7 | TRBD2 | 13 | TRBV27 | CASRGAGFYEQYF | TGTGCCAGCAGGGGAGCGGGATTCTACGAGCAGTACTTC
. | TRBJ2-7 | . | 16 | TRBV2 | CASSDHEGGPSYEQYF | TGTGCCAGCAGTGATCATGAGGGGGGGCCTTCCTACGAGCAGTACTTC
. | TRBJ1-2 | TRBD1 | 13 | TRBV6-1 | CASNRQGGGGYTF | TGTGCCAGCAACCGACAGGGAGGGGGTGGCTACACCTTC
. | TRBJ2-7 | TRBD1 | 16 | TRBV19 | CASSIGGTASTYEQYF | TGTGCCAGTAGTATTGGTGGGACAGCGTCCACCTACGAGCAGTACTTC
. | TRBJ1-1 | . | 13 | TRBV11-1 | CASSLYRATEAFF | TGTGCCAGCAGTCTCTACAGGGCCACTGAAGCTTTCTTT
. | TRBJ1-5 | . | 14 | TRBV30 | CAWSVGVSNQPQHF | TGTGCCTGGAGTGTAGGAGTTAGCAATCAGCCCCAGCATTTT
. | TRBJ2-6 | . | 15 | TRBV19 | CASSIAGAGANVLTF | TGTGCCAGTAGTATAGCGGGGGCTGGGGCCAACGTCCTGACTTTC
. | TRBJ1-1 | . | 15 | TRBV29-1 | CSVDPARTGNTEAFF | TGCAGCGTTGACCCAGCCAGGACGGGGAACACTGAAGCTTTCTTT
. | TRBJ1-4 | . | 19 | TRBV2 | CASSETSTGTPAWGEKLFF | TGTGCCAGCAGTGAAACGTCGACCGGGACACCGGCTTGGGGGGAAAAACTGTTTTTT
once | TRBJ1-1 | . | 14 | TRBV10-3 | CAISETGMNTEAFF | TGTGCCATCAGTGAGACAGGGATGAACACTGAAGCTTTCTTT
. | TRBJ2-3 | TRBD2 | 15 | TRBV7-9 | CASSPSGGAADTQYF | TGTGCCAGCAGCCCCAGCGGGGGGGCGGCAGATACGCAGTATTTT
few | TRBJ2-3 | TRBD2 | 15 | TRBV5-1 | CASSWSGGAADTQYF | TGCGCCAGCAGCTGGAGCGGGGGGGCGGCAGATACGCAGTATTTT
. | TRBJ2-6 | TRBD1 | 18 | TRBV28 | CASSPGTGGWSGANVLTF | TGTGCCAGCAGTCCGGGGACAGGGGGCTGGTCTGGGGCCAACGTCCTGACTTTC
. | TRBJ1-3 | TRBD1 | 17 | TRBV11-2 | CASSPWDRWPSGNTIYF | TGTGCCAGCAGCCCGTGGGACAGGTGGCCCTCTGGAAACACCATATATTTT
. | TRBJ1-1 | . | 15 | TRBV7-9 | CASSLVTGMNTEAFF | TGTGCCAGCAGCTTAGTGACCGGGATGAACACTGAAGCTTTCTTT
. | TRBJ2-5 | . | 15 | TRBV7-9 | CASSLRAEVEETQYF | TGTGCCAGCAGCTTAAGAGCAGAAGTAGAAGAGACCCAGTACTTC
. | TRBJ1-1 | TRBD1 | 13 | TRBV6-6 | CASDQGAGTEAFF | TGTGCCAGCGACCAGGGGGCAGGAACTGAAGCTTTCTTT
. | TRBJ2-3 | TRBD2 | 16 | TRBV2 | CASSEASPGGPDTQYF | TGTGCCAGCAGTGAAGCCTCCCCGGGGGGACCAGATACGCAGTATTTT
. | TRBJ2-3 | . | 15 | TRBV27 | CASSSTPGSTDTQYF | TGTGCCAGCAGTTCGACACCGGGGAGCACAGATACGCAGTATTTT
. | TRBJ1-6 | . | 14 | TRBV21-1 | CASSKGGQNSPLHF | TGTGCCAGCAGCAAAGGGGGACAGAATTCACCCCTCCACTTT
. | TRBJ1-1 | . | 14 | TRBV5-4 | CASSSRGGNTEAFF | TGTGCCAGCAGCTCCAGGGGAGGGAACACTGAAGCTTTCTTT
. | TRBJ2-5 | . | 13 | TRBV2 | CASSGEAYGTQYF | TGTGCCAGCAGTGGTGAGGCCTATGGGACCCAGTACTTC
. | TRBJ1-2 | TRBD1 | 14 | TRBV10-3 | CAISFTGTVIGYTF | TGTGCCATCAGTTTCACCGGGACAGTAATCGGCTACACCTTC
. | TRBJ1-1 | . | 15 | TRBV5-1 | CASSGLRGGNTEAFF | TGCGCCAGCAGCGGATTAAGGGGTGGTAACACTGAAGCTTTCTTT
once | TRBJ1-2 | . | 13 | TRBV11-1 | CASSLAQGYGYTF | TGTGCCAGCAGCTTAGCGCAGGGCTATGGCTACACCTTC
. | TRBJ2-7 | TRBD1 | 15 | TRBV11-3 | CASSLSGTGIHEQYF | TGTGCCAGCAGCTTATCAGGGACAGGGATCCACGAGCAGTACTTC
. | TRBJ2-7 | TRBD1 | 13 | TRBV11-3 | CASSLDRDYEQYF | TGTGCCAGCAGCCTGGACAGGGACTACGAGCAGTACTTC
. | TRBJ2-7 | . | 13 | TRBV6-5 | CASSYSRGGEQYF | TGTGCCAGCAGTTACTCGAGGGGTGGCGAGCAGTACTTC
. | TRBJ2-1 | . | 13 | TRBV27 | CASSLSSYNEQFF | TGTGCCAGCAGTTTATCTAGCTACAATGAGCAGTTCTTC
. | TRBJ1-4 | . | 15 | TRBV15 | CATSRDAGANEKLFF | TGTGCCACCAGCAGAGATGCAGGGGCCAATGAAAAACTGTTTTTT
. | TRBJ2-7 | . | 16 | TRBV11-2 | CASSFIRHQLGYEQYF | TGTGCCAGCAGCTTTATACGGCACCAGCTTGGGTACGAGCAGTACTTC
. | TRBJ2-5 | . | 15 | TRBV11-1 | CASSRVGLNQETQYF | TGTGCCAGCAGCAGGGTGGGCTTAAACCAAGAGACCCAGTACTTC
. | TRBJ1-1 | . | 14 | TRBV10-3 | CAISESVVGTEAFF | TGTGCCATCAGTGAGTCAGTGGTGGGAACTGAAGCTTTCTTT
once | TRBJ1-2 | TRBD1 | 22 | TRBV9 | CASSYTSRSPQDRVILGYGYTF | TGTGCCAGCAGCTACACCTCCCGGTCTCCCCAGGACAGGGTTATCCTCGGCTATGGCTACACCTTC
few | TRBJ1-5 | . | 16 | TRBV6-6 | CASSLQQGGANQPQHF | TGTGCCAGCAGTTTACAACAGGGAGGCGCTAATCAGCCCCAGCATTTT
. | TRBJ1-1 | . | 14 | TRBV6-6 | CATLRGPPPTEAFF | TGTGCCACCCTCAGAGGGCCTCCACCAACTGAAGCTTTCTTT
. | TRBJ1-1 | TRBD1 | 13 | TRBV5-1 | CASTGTGATEAFF | TGCGCCAGCACCGGGACAGGGGCCACTGAAGCTTTCTTT
. | TRBJ2-2 | . | 13 | TRBV5-1 | CASSLQNTGELFF | TGCGCCAGCAGCTTACAGAACACCGGGGAGCTGTTTTTT
. | TRBJ1-2 | TRBD1 | 16 | TRBV9 | CASSSNAGEGARGYTF | TGTGCCAGCAGCTCCAATGCCGGGGAGGGGGCTAGGGGCTACACCTTC
. | TRBJ1-2 | . | 13 | TRBV11-2 | CASSLGANYGYTF | TGTGCCAGCAGCTTAGGGGCTAACTATGGCTACACCTTC
. | TRBJ1-2 | . | 11 | TRBV19 | CASSTGHGYTF | TGTGCCAGTAGTACCGGACATGGCTACACCTTC